This T cell receptor (beta chain) was identified during a study of T cells expressing NK-cell markers. Turning to the study itself: Underlying the TCR beta repertoires were sorted CD3+CD56+NKG2C+, CD3+CD56+NKG2C- and CD3+CD56-NKG2C+ T cells. Among eight sequenced donors, seven carried HCMV seropositivity while one was seronegative. Study observations and caveats: About 1.0-8% of CD8+ T cells in roughly six donors belonged to dominant NKG2C+ clonotypes.

Remarks on this clonotype: Its antigen is currently unknown.

There are 14 residues in the CDR3. With the 5' RACE reads reprocessed, TCRdb shows one record per CDR3 protein and no DNA. The sample table includes 250,000 or so distinct CDR3 sequences. Source material: blood T cells: a sorted CD56 or NKG2C T cell subset, CD4+ or CD8+ T cells, or bulk PBMC T cells (not recorded which). The chain is built from TRBV12-3 or TRBV12-4 and TRBJ1-3; TCRdb proposes TRBD1, but this gene call is untestable without DNA. This sequence was found in a woman between 18 and 75 years old in good health. CDR3 residues: CASGGPNSGNTIYF.